This TCR beta chain was captured by sequencing in a study of brain T cells in children with intractable seizures. Study-level findings and limits: HCMV serostatus was not known, and viral specificity came from CDR3 similarity only. Pre-surgery blood may have been undersampled, hiding some clones.

Germline-derived CDR1 and CDR2 are SGHDT and YYEEEE. Trimming shortened V by 2 bases and J by 9 bases, and 11 bases separated the two germline ends. The CDR3 is 12 residues long. Time point indicated: blood from clinic visit 5 months post-surgery; TSC patient then seizure free. Only cases whose brain tissue showed the highest T cell transcript signatures were sequenced. Libraries were prepared by immunoSEQ multiplex PCR; TCRdb keeps only in-frame clonotypes and omits some of them. The sample records about 320,000 clones, more than 85% being singletons. Regarding this clone: Its antigen is unknown.

The TCR sequence derives from a boy in the first two years of life with tuberous sclerosis and intractable seizures. The sequencing here drew on peripheral blood, taken more than 4 months after surgery. This sequence joins TRBV5-6 and TRBJ2-5, with D tentatively TRBD2 (5 bases). DNA of the CDR3: TGTGCCAGCAGCTTTGAGGCCGGGGCCCAGTACTTC. The encoded protein is CASSFEAGAQYF.